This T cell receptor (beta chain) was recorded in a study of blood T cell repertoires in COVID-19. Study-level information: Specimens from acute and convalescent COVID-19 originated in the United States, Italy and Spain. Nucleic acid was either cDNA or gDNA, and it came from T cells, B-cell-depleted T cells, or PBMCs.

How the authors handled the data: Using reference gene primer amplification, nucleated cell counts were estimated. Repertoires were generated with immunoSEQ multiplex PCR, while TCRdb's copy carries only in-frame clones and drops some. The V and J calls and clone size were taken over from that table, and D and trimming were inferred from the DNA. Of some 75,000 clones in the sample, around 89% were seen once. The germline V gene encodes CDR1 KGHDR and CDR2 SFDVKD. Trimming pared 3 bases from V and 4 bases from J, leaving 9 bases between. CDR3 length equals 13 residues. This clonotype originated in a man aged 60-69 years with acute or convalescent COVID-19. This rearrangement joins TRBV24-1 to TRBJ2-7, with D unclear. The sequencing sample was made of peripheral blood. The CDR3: CATSDPFSYEQYF. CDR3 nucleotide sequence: TGTGCCACCAGTGATCCCTTTAGTTACGAGCAGTACTTC.